A selection of T cell receptor beta chains follows, all from one sample in a study of CD4 T cell repertoires in COVID-19. This table comes from immunoSEQ multiplex PCR, and its TCRdb copy is limited to in-frame clones, with some not included. Seen here are about 24,000 clones, roughly 93% observed once, and the top ten hold less than 0.75%. This material consisted of circulating follicular helper CD4+ T cells (cTfh) from blood, taken before the COVID-19 pandemic. The source of these receptors is a human donor who had COVID-19. Each CDR3 is given with its conserved first and last residue. D genes are given only for firm matches.

j_call d_call v_call cdr3_nt cdr3_aa
TRBJ2-7 - TRBV18 TGTGCCAGCTCACCACGCAGGGCTGAATCCGAGCAGTACTTC CASSPRRAESEQYF
TRBJ2-2 - TRBV19 TGTGCCAGTATCAAAGTAGGGGGGGGGAAGGCCGGGGAGCTGTTTTTT CASIKVGGGKAGELFF
TRBJ1-2 - TRBV5-6 TGTGCCAGCAGCCCGGGGGGGGGCTCCATCTATGGCTACACCTTC CASSPGGGSIYGYTF
TRBJ2-3 - TRBV5-1 TGCGCCAGCTATCGGGAACAGTTCACAGATACGCAGTATTTT CASYREQFTDTQYF
TRBJ2-7 TRBD1 TRBV4-1 TGCGCCAGCAGCCAGCTGGCAGGGGGAACCACCTACGAGCAGTACTTC CASSQLAGGTTYEQYF
TRBJ1-2 TRBD1 TRBV5-1 TGCGCCAGCAGCTTAAGACAGGGGAGTACACTGAACTATGGCTACACCTTC CASSLRQGSTLNYGYTF
TRBJ2-7 TRBD2 TRBV5-1 TGCGCCAGCAGCTTGGTTCTAGCGGGGGGAAACGAGCAGTACTTC CASSLVLAGGNEQYF
TRBJ2-3 TRBD2 TRBV7-9 TGTGCCAGCAGCTTAGCTAGCGGGAGTGATACGCAGTATTTT CASSLASGSDTQYF
TRBJ2-1 TRBD2 TRBV5-1 TGCGCCAGCAGCTCCCAAACTAGCGGGATTATAACGGAGAACAATGAGCAGTTCTTC CASSSQTSGIITENNEQFF
TRBJ1-5 - TRBV19 TGTGCCAGTGGGGCTTTAGGGCCCCAGCATTTT CASGALGPQHF
TRBJ2-1 TRBD2 TRBV27 TGTGCCAGCAGCTTATATAGCGGGGGGGCCCAGTTCTTC CASSLYSGGAQFF
TRBJ1-1 - TRBV4-2 TGTGCCAGCAGCCAAGTGAGTAACGATTTTGAAGCTTTCTTT CASSQVSNDFEAFF
TRBJ1-6 - TRBV23-1 TGCGCCAGCAGACAAAAAGGGGCCTCCTATAATTCACCCCTCCACTTT CASRQKGASYNSPLHF
TRBJ1-2 TRBD1 TRBV6-5 TGTGCCAGCAGTTACGACAGGGTCGGCTATGGCTACACCTTC CASSYDRVGYGYTF
TRBJ1-4 - TRBV4-2 TGTGCCAGCAGCCTTGGAGGTCTGGGCAATGAAAAACTGTTTTTT CASSLGGLGNEKLFF
TRBJ2-1 TRBD2 TRBV6-1 TGTGCCAGCAGTGGAGGACTAGCTGCCAATGAGCAGTTCTTC CASSGGLAANEQFF
TRBJ1-2 - TRBV19 TGTGCCAGTAGTCCCCGGCTTCCGACAGGCCGCTATGGCTACACCTTC CASSPRLPTGRYGYTF
TRBJ1-2 TRBD1 TRBV4-2 TGTGCCAGCAGCCAAGAGGGTACAGGGGGCAGAGCTGGCTACACCTTC CASSQEGTGGRAGYTF
TRBJ1-2 - TRBV18 TGTGCCAGCTCACCGACAGCTAACTATGGCTACACCTTC CASSPTANYGYTF
TRBJ2-2 TRBD1 TRBV7-8 TGTGCCAGCAGCGCCGGGACAGGGGTCACCGGGGAGCTGTTTTTT CASSAGTGVTGELFF